The entry that follows covers one TCR beta chain sequence. This clonotype appeared many times. This receptor's antigen is unknown. One base away there is no much larger clone; base qualities are not given. Via the germline V gene, CDR1 is SGHRS and CDR2 YFSETQ. V is shortened by 4 bases, J by 5 bases, and the region joining them spans 15 bases. The CDR3 has 14 amino acids, counting the end cysteine and phenylalanine. Just the 42-base CDR3 DNA is kept, in frame starting at base 1. Total RNA was isolated from unfractionated whole blood collected in Tempus Blood RNA tubes. As TCR sequencing controls, a handful of healthy volunteers were used, with blood taken at day 0, 2 weeks and 6 weeks. This sample is part of a study of human T cells and chemical hapten exposure (dated by TCRdb to the early 2020s). Some background on the complete study: Libraries were combined into a pool for sequencing, and differences in TCR yield between samples came mainly from small differences in library volumes within the pool. The study tracked peripheral blood TCR repertoire changes in vivo during primary and secondary sensitization to the hapten diphenylcyclopropenone (DPC) in alopecia patients. What the study reported, not specific to this receptor: No change with DPC sensitization was found in the number of TCRs above 1 in 1000 frequency, and no evidence of global repertoire structure alterations was found. After repeated subsampling, changes were observed in the strength of the expansion versus patch-test correlation and in the threshold at which the correlation became significant.

During library preparation, unique molecular identifiers were attached to individual cDNA molecules so that TCRs could be counted quantitatively and reproducibly. Both TCR alpha and TCR beta chains were sequenced from each blood RNA sample. As for the authors' bioinformatics: A median of around 100,000 TCRs per sample was observed, with a range of roughly 20,000 to 700,000. The Decombinator software suite was used to annotate the V, J and CDR3 of the TCR reads. To make PS versus PT1 abundance plots, every sample was subsampled to the same number of TCRs (28,000). Expanded TCRs were defined as absent before sensitization and observed at least eight times at the 2-week time point. TCRdb reran the public reads through fastp at Q25 and MiXCR, keeping productive beta chains. CDR3 protein sequences are deduplicated, and each keeps its most common genes and DNA. The V and J calls here are based on TCRdb, not the publication. Present in this sample are about 120,000 distinct CDR3 sequences, more than 8.5% of which were seen just once. Over 1.1% of the sample is in the top ten clones.

Specimen: whole blood. This TCR was sampled from a human donor in good health. Some clones in this sample may be carry-over from other donors' samples. Donor details come from another sample of the same person, matched by shared clones. The chain couples TRBV5-1 to TRBJ2-5, and the D gene may be TRBD1, 6 bases matching. The CDR3 protein: CASSLGDTGETQYF. The nucleotide sequence is TGCGCCAGCAGCCTTGGGGACACCGGGGAGACCCAGTACTTC.